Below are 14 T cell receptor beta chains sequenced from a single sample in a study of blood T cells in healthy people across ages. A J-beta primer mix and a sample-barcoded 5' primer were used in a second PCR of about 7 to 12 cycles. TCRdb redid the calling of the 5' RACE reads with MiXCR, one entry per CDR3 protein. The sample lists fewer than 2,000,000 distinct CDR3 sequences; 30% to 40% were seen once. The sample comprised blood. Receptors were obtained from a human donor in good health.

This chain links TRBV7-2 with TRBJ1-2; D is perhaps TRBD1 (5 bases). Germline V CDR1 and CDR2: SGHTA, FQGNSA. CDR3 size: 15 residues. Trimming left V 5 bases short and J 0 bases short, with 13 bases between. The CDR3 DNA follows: TGTGCCAGCAGCCATCGGGGCCAAGCTAACTATGGCTACACCTTC. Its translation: CASSHRGQANYGYTF. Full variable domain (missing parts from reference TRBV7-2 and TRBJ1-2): GAGVSQSPSNKVTEKGKDVELRCDPISGHTALYWYRQSLGQGLEFLIYFQGNSAPDKSGLPSDRFSAERTGGSVSTLTIQRTQQEDSAVYLCASSHRGQANYGYTFGSGTRLTVV.

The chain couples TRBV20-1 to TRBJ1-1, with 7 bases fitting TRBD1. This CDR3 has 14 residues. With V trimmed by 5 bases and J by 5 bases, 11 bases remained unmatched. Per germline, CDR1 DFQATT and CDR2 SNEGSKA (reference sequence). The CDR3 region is CSAYLQGVWTEAFF. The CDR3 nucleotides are TGCAGTGCTTATCTCCAGGGGGTCTGGACTGAAGCTTTCTTT.

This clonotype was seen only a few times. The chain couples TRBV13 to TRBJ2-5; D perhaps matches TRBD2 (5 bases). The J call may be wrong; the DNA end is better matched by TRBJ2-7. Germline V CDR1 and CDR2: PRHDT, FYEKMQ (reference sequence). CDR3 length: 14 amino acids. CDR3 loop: CASSLPGNRREQYF. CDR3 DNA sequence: TGTGCCAGCAGCTTACCGGGGAACCGACGCGAGCAGTACTTC.

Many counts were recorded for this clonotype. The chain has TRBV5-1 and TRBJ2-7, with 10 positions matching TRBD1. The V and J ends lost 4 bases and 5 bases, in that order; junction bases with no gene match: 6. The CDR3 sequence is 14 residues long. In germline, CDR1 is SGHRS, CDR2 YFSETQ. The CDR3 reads CASSPDRGVNEQYF. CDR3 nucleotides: TGCGCCAGCAGCCCGGACAGGGGGGTTAACGAGCAGTACTTC.

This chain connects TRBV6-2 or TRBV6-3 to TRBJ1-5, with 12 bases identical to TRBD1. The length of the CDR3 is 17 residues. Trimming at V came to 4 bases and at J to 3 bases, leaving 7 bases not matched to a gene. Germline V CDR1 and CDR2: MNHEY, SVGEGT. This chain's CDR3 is CASSSGGQGAVNQPQHF. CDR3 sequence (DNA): TGTGCCAGCAGTTCGGGGGGACAGGGGGCTGTCAATCAGCCCCAGCATTTT.

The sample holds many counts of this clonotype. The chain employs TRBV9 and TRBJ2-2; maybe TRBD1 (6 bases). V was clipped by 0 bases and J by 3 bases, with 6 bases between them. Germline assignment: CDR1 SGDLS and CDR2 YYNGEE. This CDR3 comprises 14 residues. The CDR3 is CASSVGTDTGELFF. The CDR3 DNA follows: TGTGCCAGCAGCGTAGGGACAGACACCGGGGAGCTGTTTTTT.

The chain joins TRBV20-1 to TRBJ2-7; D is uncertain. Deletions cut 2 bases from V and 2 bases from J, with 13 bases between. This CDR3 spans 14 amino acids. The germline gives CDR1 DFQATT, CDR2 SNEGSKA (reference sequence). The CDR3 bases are TGCAGTGCTAGACCACCTTGGAGCCCCTACGAGCAGTACTTC. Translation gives CSARPPWSPYEQYF.

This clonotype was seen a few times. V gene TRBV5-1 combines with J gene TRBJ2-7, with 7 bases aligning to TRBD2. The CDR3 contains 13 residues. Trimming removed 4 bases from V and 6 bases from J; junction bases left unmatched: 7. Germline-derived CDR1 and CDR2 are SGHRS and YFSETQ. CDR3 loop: CASSPRGVGEQYF. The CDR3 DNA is TGCGCCAGCAGCCCTCGGGGGGTTGGCGAGCAGTACTTC. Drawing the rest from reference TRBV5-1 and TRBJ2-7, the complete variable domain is KAGVTQTPRYLIKTRGQQVTLSCSPISGHRSVSWYQQTPGQGLQFLFEYFSETQRNKGNFPGRFSGRQFSNSRSEMNVSTLELGDSALYLCASSPRGVGEQYFGPGTRLTVT.

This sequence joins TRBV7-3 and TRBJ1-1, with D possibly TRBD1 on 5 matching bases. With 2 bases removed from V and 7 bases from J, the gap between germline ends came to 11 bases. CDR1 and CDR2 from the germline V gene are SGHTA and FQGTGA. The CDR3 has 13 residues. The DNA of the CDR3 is TGTGCCAGCAGCTTAGACCCGGGGGGTGAAGCTTTCTTT. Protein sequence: CASSLDPGGEAFF. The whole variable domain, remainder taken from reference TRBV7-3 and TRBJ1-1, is GAGVSQTPSNKVTEKGKYVELRCDPISGHTALYWYRQSLGQGPEFLIYFQGTGAADDSGLPNDRFFAVRPEGSVSTLKIQRTERGDSAVYLCASSLDPGGEAFFGQGTRLTVV.

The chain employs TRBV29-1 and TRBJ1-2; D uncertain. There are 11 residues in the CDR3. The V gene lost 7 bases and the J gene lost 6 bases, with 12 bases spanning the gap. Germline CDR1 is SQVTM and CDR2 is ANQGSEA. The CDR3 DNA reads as TGCAGCGATGGCACCTCCGATGGCTACACCTTC. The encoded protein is CSDGTSDGYTF.

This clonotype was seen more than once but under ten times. In DNA form, the CDR3 reads TGTGCCTGGAGTGGGATAGGGGGGGCCAAAAACATTCAGTACTTC. Translating it yields CAWSGIGGAKNIQYF. J is TRBJ2-4 and V is TRBV30; D may match TRBD1 or TRBD2 (6 bases each). V lost 1 base to trimming and J lost 1 base, with 11 bases between them. Germline V CDR1 and CDR2: GTSNPN, SVGIG (reference sequence). The CDR3 is 15 residues long.

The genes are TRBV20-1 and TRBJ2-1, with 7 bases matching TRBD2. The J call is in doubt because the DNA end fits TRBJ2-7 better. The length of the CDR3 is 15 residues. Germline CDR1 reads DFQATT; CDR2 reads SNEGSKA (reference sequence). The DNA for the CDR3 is TGCAGCGTAGTTATAAGCCAGCGGGACTACAATGAGCAGTACTTC. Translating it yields CSVVISQRDYNEQYF.

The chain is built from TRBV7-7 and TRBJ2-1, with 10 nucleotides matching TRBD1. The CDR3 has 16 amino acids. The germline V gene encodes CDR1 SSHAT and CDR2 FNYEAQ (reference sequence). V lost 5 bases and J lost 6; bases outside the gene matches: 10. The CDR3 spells CASSPRPGQGVNEQFF. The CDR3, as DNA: TGTGCCAGCAGCCCTCGACCAGGACAGGGGGTCAATGAGCAGTTCTTC.

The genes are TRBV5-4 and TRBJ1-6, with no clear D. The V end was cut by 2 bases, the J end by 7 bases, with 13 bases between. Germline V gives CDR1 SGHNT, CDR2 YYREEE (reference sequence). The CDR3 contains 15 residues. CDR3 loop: CASSFNVGRNSPLHF. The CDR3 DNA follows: TGTGCCAGCAGCTTCAATGTAGGGAGAAATTCACCCCTCCACTTT.